This T cell receptor (beta chain) appears in the sequencing data of a study of blood T cell repertoires in COVID-19. Study in general: PBMCs, B-cell-depleted T cells, or T cells were the source of the cDNA or gDNA that made up the material.

Trimming shortened V by 3 bases and J by 4 bases, and 6 bases separated the two germline ends. The CDR3 is 12 amino acids. Germline loops: CDR1 MNHNS, CDR2 SASEGT. As processed by the authors: Amplification with reference gene primers provided the estimates of nucleated cell counts. Here immunoSEQ multiplex PCR was the method, and the copy in TCRdb shows in-frame clones only, minus some. For V, J and clone size, that table is used; D and trimming come from the DNA. Altogether approximately 140,000 clones are present, 82% being singletons, with the ten largest covering roughly 15%. The source material was peripheral blood. The chain has TRBV6-1 and TRBJ1-1; D not certain. This sequence originates from a human donor with acute or convalescent COVID-19. The donor label of this sample is uncertain. The chain's CDR3 is CASSEAFTEAFF. Written as DNA, the CDR3 is TGTGCCAGCAGTGAGGCATTCACTGAAGCTTTCTTT.